The rows below give T cell receptor beta chains drawn from one sample of a study of blood T cell repertoires in COVID-19. Method: immunoSEQ multiplex PCR; TCRdb's copy keeps in-frame clones and lacks some. Of some 250,000 clones detected, just under 85% appear once; the ten largest clones hold roughly 15%. Input material: PBMCs or T cells enriched from blood (not recorded which). The receptors were sampled from a man aged 40-50 years who had recovered from COVID-19. Each CDR3 is given with its conserved first and last residue. The order of the fields is J gene, V gene, CDR3 protein.

J: TRBJ2-7
V: TRBV9
CDR3: CASGEGPGEQYF

J: TRBJ2-5
V: TRBV13
CDR3: CASSLSSGRGQETQYF

J: TRBJ2-1
V: TRBV5-1
CDR3: CASSSRTTRNEEQFF

J: TRBJ2-1
V: TRBV7-3
CDR3: CASSQTRVGNEQFF

J: TRBJ2-3
V: TRBV5-4
CDR3: CASSTEGTQYF

J: TRBJ1-5
V: TRBV6-1
CDR3: CASSEAIGTVNQPQHF

J: TRBJ2-5
V: TRBV2
CDR3: CASRNRGETQYF

J: TRBJ1-5
V: TRBV6-5
CDR3: CASSHYTGSGNQPQHF

J: TRBJ1-1
V: TRBV5-1
CDR3: CASSFSQGHTEAFF

J: TRBJ2-3
V: TRBV5-1
CDR3: CASSSQAGGTDTQYF

J: TRBJ2-1
V: TRBV9
CDR3: CASSVGGPWDEQFF

J: TRBJ2-3
V: TRBV28
CDR3: CASRGQGDPQGTQYF

J: TRBJ1-4
V: TRBV3-1/TRBV3-2
CDR3: CASSPRDRGGKLFF

J: TRBJ1-1
V: TRBV3-1/TRBV3-2
CDR3: CASSQVGGNSEAFF

J: TRBJ2-2
V: TRBV9
CDR3: CASSVVTDNTGELFF

J: TRBJ2-5
V: TRBV29-1
CDR3: CSVDLAGVQETQYF

J: TRBJ2-3
V: TRBV4-1
CDR3: CASSPLGASKTQYF

J: TRBJ2-1
V: TRBV7-8
CDR3: CASERGSSYNEQFF

J: TRBJ2-3
V: TRBV5-4
CDR3: CASSRRQGSTDTQYF

J: TRBJ2-1
V: TRBV11-2
CDR3: CASSPARSSGGYNEQFF

J: TRBJ2-7
V: TRBV7-8
CDR3: CASGWAGVSYEQYF

J: TRBJ2-2
V: TRBV4-1
CDR3: CASSQGATSETGELFF

J: TRBJ2-5
V: TRBV15
CDR3: CATSRPGDTQETQYF

J: TRBJ2-5
V: TRBV5-6
CDR3: CASSLGGQGPETQYF

J: TRBJ2-3
V: TRBV5-1
CDR3: CASSSTDTQYF

J: TRBJ2-7
V: TRBV6-5
CDR3: CASSYRDSSYEQYF

J: TRBJ1-3
V: TRBV4-3
CDR3: CASSQDHRGSGNTIYF

J: TRBJ2-5
V: TRBV3-1/TRBV3-2
CDR3: CASSSRGSETQYF

J: TRBJ2-1
V: TRBV29-1
CDR3: CSVARLTDPSSYNEQFF

J: TRBJ2-4
V: TRBV11-1
CDR3: CASSIRGLDIQYF

J: TRBJ2-5
V: TRBV5-1
CDR3: CASRFIGGAVQETQYF

J: TRBJ2-3
V: TRBV5-1
CDR3: CASSEPGLATTDTQYF